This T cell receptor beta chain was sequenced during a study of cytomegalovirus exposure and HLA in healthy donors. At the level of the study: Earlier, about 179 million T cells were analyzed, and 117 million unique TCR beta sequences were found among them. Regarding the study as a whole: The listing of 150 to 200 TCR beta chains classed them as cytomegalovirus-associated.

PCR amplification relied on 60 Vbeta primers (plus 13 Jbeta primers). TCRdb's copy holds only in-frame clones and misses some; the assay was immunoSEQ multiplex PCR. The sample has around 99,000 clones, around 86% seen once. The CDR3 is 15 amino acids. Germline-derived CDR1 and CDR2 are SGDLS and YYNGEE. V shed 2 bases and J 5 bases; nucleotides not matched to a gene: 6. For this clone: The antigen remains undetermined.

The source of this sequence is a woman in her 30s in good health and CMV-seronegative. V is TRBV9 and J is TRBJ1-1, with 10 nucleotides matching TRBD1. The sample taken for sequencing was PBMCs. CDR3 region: CASSVSGTGVTEAFF. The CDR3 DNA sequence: TGTGCCAGCAGCGTTTCCGGGACAGGGGTTACTGAAGCTTTCTTT.